Presented here are 2 T cell receptor beta chains from one specimen sequenced in a study of T cell responses to AZD1222 COVID-19 vaccine. Produced via immunoSEQ multiplex PCR; TCRdb's table is partial and in-frame only. Here the sample spans approximately 120,000 clones, approximately 88% being singletons. Sequencing was performed on peripheral blood, taken on day 0 of MenACWY control vaccination. The source of these receptors is an adult in good health.

DNA for the CDR3: TGTGCCAGCAGCCCCCCAGTGGCGGCCCCCCCGGGGGATGAGCAGTTCTTC. Translating gives CASSPPVAAPPGDEQFF. The genes are TRBV13 and TRBJ2-1, with D maybe TRBD2 (6 bases). V shed 5 bases and J shed 8 bases, with 25 bases lying between them. Germline V gene sequence: CDR1 PRHDT, CDR2 FYEKMQ (reference sequence). The CDR3 is 17 amino acids.

The V call is TRBV7-9, the J call TRBJ1-1; D is possibly TRBD1 (5 bases). Trimming took off 4 bases at V and 5 bases at J, with 14 bases between the two ends. The V gene's germline CDR1 is SEHNR and CDR2 FQNEAQ (reference sequence). CDR3 length: 14 residues. The CDR3 loop reads CASSSRPRGTEAFF. The CDR3 DNA is TGTGCCAGCAGCTCCCGACCACGGGGGACTGAAGCTTTCTTT.